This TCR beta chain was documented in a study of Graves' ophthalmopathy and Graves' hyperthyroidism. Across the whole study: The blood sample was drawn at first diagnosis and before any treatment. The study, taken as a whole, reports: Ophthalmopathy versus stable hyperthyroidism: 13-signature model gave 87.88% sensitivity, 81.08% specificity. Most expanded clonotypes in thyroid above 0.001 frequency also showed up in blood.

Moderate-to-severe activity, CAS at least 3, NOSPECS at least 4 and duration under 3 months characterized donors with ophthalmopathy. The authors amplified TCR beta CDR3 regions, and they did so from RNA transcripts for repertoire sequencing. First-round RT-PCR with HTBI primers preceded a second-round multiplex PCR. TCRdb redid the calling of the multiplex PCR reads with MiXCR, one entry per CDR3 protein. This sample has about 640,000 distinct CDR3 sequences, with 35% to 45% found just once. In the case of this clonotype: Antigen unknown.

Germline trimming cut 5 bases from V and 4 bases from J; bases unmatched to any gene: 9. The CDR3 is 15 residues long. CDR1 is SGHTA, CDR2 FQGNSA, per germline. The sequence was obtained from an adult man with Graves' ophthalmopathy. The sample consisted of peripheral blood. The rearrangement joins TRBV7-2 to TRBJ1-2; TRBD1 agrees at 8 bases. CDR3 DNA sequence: TGTGCCAGCAGCAACCCCCCAGGGGGCGTCTATGGCTACACCTTC. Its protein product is CASSNPPGGVYGYTF.